What follows is one T cell receptor (beta chain) and its context. The source of the sample is a study of blood T cell repertoires in COVID-19. About the research overall: Spain, Italy and the United States supplied samples that represented acute and convalescent COVID-19. T cells, B-cell-depleted T cells, or PBMCs provided the cDNA or gDNA that served as material.

Followed longitudinally, the Seattle patients had been enrolled during active infection. CDR1 and CDR2 from the germline V gene are MNHEY and SVGEGT. The V end lost 5 bases, the J end lost 11 bases, and 15 bases lay between the germline ends. The CDR3 is 12 residues long. Authors' data handling: Reference gene primers were amplified, and this amplification served to estimate nucleated cell counts. Method: immunoSEQ multiplex PCR; TCRdb's copy keeps in-frame clones and lacks some. V, J and clone size were drawn from that table, and D and trimming were deduced from the DNA. The sample lists tens of thousands of clones; around 90% were seen once.

The sample was peripheral blood. This receptor was identified in a woman aged 55-69 years with COVID-19, enrolled during active disease. The V call is TRBV6-2 or TRBV6-3, the J call TRBJ1-1, with D possibly TRBD1 on 5 matching bases. The CDR3 is CASSGGYRTAFF. CDR3 coding DNA: TGTGCCAGCAGTGGGGGGTACCGAACGGCTTTCTTT.